The clone carrying this T cell receptor beta chain appeared a single time. CDR3 length: 17 residues. In germline, CDR1 is SGHRS, CDR2 YFSETQ. V dropped 1 base and J dropped 0; count of bases not matched to a gene: 4. The record originates from a study of shared T cell receptors in the human thymus. Repertoires were generated with immunoSEQ multiplex PCR, while TCRdb's copy carries only in-frame clones and drops some. The sample lists about 710,000 clones; more than 70% were seen once. The same sample was also used in a study of human thymus T cells. From that report: Corrective surgery for congenital heart defects was being performed on the healthy Finnish infants who were the donors. Thymus pieces cut out during corrective heart surgery were the tissue that was used. Related research described strongly overlapping thymic repertoires in unrelated people.

The sequenced sample was thymocytes. The rearrangement uses TRBV5-1 and TRBJ2-3; 11 bases align to TRBD2. This TCR came from a boy under two years old with a congenital heart defect. The chain's CDR3 is CASSLLGLAASTDTQYF. CDR3 sequence (DNA): TGCGCCAGCAGCTTGTTGGGACTAGCGGCTAGCACAGATACGCAGTATTTT.